This T cell receptor (beta chain) comes out of a study of blood T cell repertoires in COVID-19 (dated by TCRdb to about 2020). In the study overall: Samples from collaborators originated in the United States, Italy and Spain and spanned both the acute and convalescent phases of COVID-19. Deeply sampled blood TCRbeta repertoires from subjects exposed to, actively infected with, or recovered from COVID-19 were included in the dataset. The samples were drawn from the first 160 participants of the ongoing ImmuneRACE study and from 950 to 1,500 subjects provided by 6 global collaborators. Where HLA class I and class II types were available, the types were taken from metadata supplied by the sample provider, not from assay-based typing. A de-identified subject ID, COVID-19 status, age in years and sex were almost always included in the sample metadata. The prospective study material was composed of cDNA or gDNA derived from T cells, B-cell-depleted T cells, or PBMCs. The repertoires were released in a freely available public database intended as a resource for research on the immune response to SARS-CoV-2. Overall study results and their limits: How much clinical and demographic metadata was included differed by source and by participant, and the metadata was provided uncurated.

The immunoSEQ Assay, a bias-controlled multiplex PCR, was used to amplify TCRbeta CDR3 regions from genomic DNA. From the authors' description of their analysis: Within the assay, amplification of reference gene primers was used to estimate how many nucleated cells each sample contained. To quantify the absolute abundance of each unique TCRbeta CDR3 rearrangement, sequence reads were collapsed and filtered. For each sample, productive Simpson clonality was calculated by taking the square root of Simpson's diversity index across productive rearrangements. Entries here come from immuneACCESS through TCRdb and include only in-frame sequences with V and J called. Some clones fail to appear in such tables; in the studies checked, an unresolved V gene covers under half of the shortfall, and the cause of the remainder is unknown. V and J calls and clone size are as listed in that table; D and trimming were resolved from the DNA. The sample records some 200,000 clones, about four fifths of which are singletons. Together, the top ten hold around 10% of the sample.

Counted from cysteine to phenylalanine, this CDR3 has 14 amino acids. The DNA shown is the 42-base CDR3, in frame from base 1. At the junction V is shortened by 9 bases and J by 3 bases; bases outside the gene matches: 8. From a lookup of the germline V gene, CDR1 and CDR2 are SGHTS and YDEGEE. With regard to this clone: The clone's antigen remains unknown. Nothing much larger sits one base from this clone, and base qualities are not available.

Participants in the prospective study were enrolled through a virtual design, were aged 18 to 89 years, and lived in 24 United States geographic areas. Cohort assignment in the prospective study relied on participant-reported clinical history from a screening survey and a study questionnaire. Each participant in the prospective study had whole blood, serum and a nasopharyngeal or oropharyngeal swab collected by mobile phlebotomists. Prospective study participants could optionally give additional blood draws and questionnaires over an approximately 2-month period. Prospective study blood samples were shipped either frozen or at room temperature before DNA extraction.

This sequence was found in a woman in her forties or fifties with acute COVID-19. The chain couples TRBV5-8 to TRBJ2-7, and 11 junctional nucleotides match TRBD1. The sequenced sample was PBMCs or T cells enriched from blood (not recorded which). The nucleotide sequence reads as follows: TGTGCCACCACGGACAGGGGGCTTGGCTACGAGCAGTACTTC. This yields the protein CATTDRGLGYEQYF.